The 24 T cell receptor beta chains below were found in one sample sequenced in a study of regulatory T cells in long-lasting Graves disease. The authors built TCR beta libraries using iRepertoire HTBI primers and Arm-PCR of CDR3 regions. From the multiplex PCR reads, TCRdb called clonotypes with MiXCR, one entry per CDR3 protein. The table records 360,000 or so distinct CDR3 sequences, roughly 10% of them present only once. Described time point: newly diagnosed GD, antithyroid drugs for less than 3 months. Construction of the TCR library relied on RNA isolated from PBMCs. The data also belong to a second study, concerning T cells in Graves' hyperthyroidism and ophthalmopathy.

The material was peripheral blood mononuclear cells (PBMCs), obtained at new diagnosis, from a patient treated with antithyroid drugs. These receptors originate from a woman aged 18-35 years with Graves disease.

In its sample, this clonotype was seen a few times. The CDR3 reads CASSLPGGPYNEQFF. The CDR3 DNA reads as TGTGCCAGTAGCCTCCCGGGGGGGCCCTACAATGAGCAGTTCTTC. The chain uses TRBV19 and TRBJ2-1, with 8 positions matching TRBD2. Germline V CDR1 and CDR2: LNHDA, SQIVND (reference sequence). There are 15 residues in the CDR3. J lost 2 bases, V lost 6 bases, and 6 bases had no gene match. The entire variable domain, with the rest obtained from reference TRBV19 and TRBJ2-1, is as follows: DGGITQSPKYLFRKEGQNVTLSCEQNLNHDAMYWYRQDPGQGLRLIYYSQIVNDFQKGDIAEGYSVSREKKESFPLTVTSAQKNPTAFYLCASSLPGGPYNEQFFGPGTRLTVL.

This clonotype has at least ten counts. The chain recombines TRBV28 with TRBJ2-7; D could derive from TRBD1 or TRBD2 (5 bases each). Trimming took 6 bases from V and 4 from J, leaving 16 bases between them. CDR1 MDHEN and CDR2 SYDVKM come from the germline V gene. CDR3 length: 14 amino acids. CDR3 in amino acids: CASSLRDGQYEQYF. The CDR3 DNA reads TGTGCCAGCAGCCTCCGGGACGGTCAATACGAGCAGTACTTC. The entire variable domain, with the rest obtained from reference TRBV28 and TRBJ2-7, is as follows: DVKVTQSSRYLVKRTGEKVFLECVQDMDHENMFWYRQDPGLGLRLIYFSYDVKMKEKGDIPEGYSVSREKKERFSLILESASTNQTSMYLCASSLRDGQYEQYFGPGTRLTVT.

This clonotype has just a few counts. This chain uses TRBV4-2 with TRBJ2-1; 10 bases map to TRBD1. The germline gives CDR1 LGHNA, CDR2 YNFKEQ. The J segment lost 8 bases and the V segment lost 1 base, leaving 5 bases of the junction unmatched. The CDR3 has 15 amino acids. The CDR3 reads CASSQGDRGYDEQFF. CDR3 in DNA: TGTGCCAGCAGCCAAGGGGACAGGGGCTATGATGAGCAGTTCTTC.

There are a few counts of this clonotype. V usage is TRBV6-2 or TRBV6-3 and J usage is TRBJ2-3, with 12 nucleotides matching TRBD2. This CDR3 is 22 amino acids long. V lost 4 bases and J lost 1; bases outside the gene matches: 21. CDR1 and CDR2 (germline): MNHEY, SVGEGT. The CDR3: CASSFGQGTAVGTSGRTDTQYF. DNA for the CDR3: TGTGCCAGCAGTTTCGGACAGGGAACCGCCGTAGGGACTAGCGGGCGCACAGATACGCAGTATTTT.

This clonotype was recorded many times. The chain uses TRBV14 and TRBJ2-1, with TRBD2 matching over 12 bases. CDR3 length: 15 amino acids. The V gene end was trimmed by 5 bases and the J gene end by 4 bases; junction bases not matched to a gene: 3. CDR1 SGHDN and CDR2 FVKESK come from the germline V gene. The chain's CDR3 is CASSWTSGVYNEQFF. CDR3 nucleotide sequence: TGTGCCAGCAGCTGGACTAGCGGGGTTTACAATGAGCAGTTCTTC. The whole variable domain, filled in from reference TRBV14 and TRBJ2-1, reads EAGVTQFPSHSVIEKGQTVTLRCDPISGHDNLYWYRRVMGKEIKFLLHFVKESKQDESGMPNNRFLAERTGGTYSTLKVQPAELEDSGVYFCASSWTSGVYNEQFFGPGTRLTVL.

This clonotype came up many times. V gene TRBV20-1 combines with J gene TRBJ2-3, with 9 bases aligning to TRBD2. J lost 5 bases, V lost 0 bases, and 6 bases had no gene match. From germline, CDR1 is DFQATT and CDR2 SNEGSKA (reference sequence). This CDR3 spans 15 amino acids. The CDR3 reads CSARDGGRAGDTQYF. CDR3 nucleotides: TGCAGTGCTAGAGACGGCGGGAGGGCCGGAGATACGCAGTATTTT.

This clonotype was counted ten times or more. V usage is TRBV18 and J usage is TRBJ1-2, with 8 bases lining up with TRBD1. After removal of 6 bases from V and 5 bases from J, the junction contained 8 bases not matched to a gene. Germline CDR1 and CDR2: KGHSH and LQKENI. The CDR3 runs to 14 residues. The CDR3: CASSIWTGPYGYTF. The CDR3 DNA is TGTGCCAGCTCGATATGGACAGGGCCGTATGGCTACACCTTC. Using reference TRBV18 and TRBJ1-2 for the parts outside the CDR3, the full variable domain is NAGVMQNPRHLVRRRGQEARLRCSPMKGHSHVYWYRQLPEEGLKFMVYLQKENIIDESGMPKERFSAEFPKEGPSILRIQQVVRGDSAAYFCASSIWTGPYGYTFGSGTRLTVV.

This clonotype has a count of ten or more. The chain combines TRBV4-1 with TRBJ2-5, with 10 bases identical to TRBD2. The ends lost 3 bases at V and 5 bases at J; junction bases unmatched: 3. The CDR3 runs to 14 residues. CDR1 is MGHRA, CDR2 YSYEKL, per germline. This CDR3 reads CASSHYSGGETQYF. The CDR3 coding sequence is TGCGCCAGCAGCCATTATAGCGGGGGGGAGACCCAGTACTTC.

This chain uses TRBV7-3 with TRBJ2-7; D is unresolved. Germline V gene sequence: CDR1 SGHTA, CDR2 FQGTGA. CDR3 length: 12 amino acids. Trimming left V 6 bases short and J 0 bases short, with 6 bases between. CDR3 loop: CASSFLSYEQYV. The CDR3 DNA is TGTGCCAGCAGTTTTCTCTCCTACGAGCAGTACGTC.

The V call is TRBV12-5, the J call TRBJ2-1, with D possibly being TRBD1 (6 bases). V lost 6 bases, J lost 0 bases, and 12 bases lay in between. Germline assignment: CDR1 LGHNT and CDR2 FRNRAP. The CDR3 extends over 15 amino acids. The CDR3 DNA is TGTGCTAGTGGAGAGGGGGTGGGCTCCTACAATGAGCAGTTCTTC. Protein: CASGEGVGSYNEQFF.

The rearrangement links TRBV6-2 or TRBV6-3 to TRBJ2-2, with D perhaps given as TRBD1 or TRBD2 (5 bases each). V gave up 6 bases and J gave up 4 bases, with 18 bases separating them. The CDR3 loop spans 16 amino acids. CDR1 MNHEY and CDR2 SVGEGT come from the germline V gene. The CDR3, as DNA: TGTGCCAGCAGCCTCTTTTCCGGGGCCGCCACCGGGGAGCTGTTTTTT. Its protein is CASSLFSGAATGELFF.

This clonotype has at least ten counts. This chain links TRBV28 with TRBJ2-1; D not resolved. Per germline, CDR1 MDHEN and CDR2 SYDVKM. The CDR3 is 15 residues long. The V gene lost 3 bases and the J gene lost 0 bases, with 9 bases spanning the gap. CDR3 amino acids: CASSFSPNSYNEQFF. CDR3 coding DNA: TGTGCCAGCAGTTTTTCGCCGAACTCCTACAATGAGCAGTTCTTC.

As to this clonotype: A much larger clone sits a single nucleotide away, making a read error possible. This chain joins TRBV30 and TRBJ1-1; D is unresolved. This CDR3 has 13 amino acids. Germline V gene lookup returns CDR1 GTSNPN and CDR2 SVGIG (reference sequence). The CDR3, as DNA: TGTGCCCGGAGTGTTCTCCTGAACACTGAAGCTTTCTTT. Translating it yields CARSVLLNTEAFF.

This clonotype was recorded only once. A much larger clone lies a single base off, so this may be a read error. The V gene is TRBV19, the J gene TRBJ2-3; D perhaps matches TRBD1 (5 bases). With the DNA end fitting TRBJ1-1 better, the J assignment may be wrong. The germline CDR1 and CDR2 sequences are LNHDA and SQIVND (reference sequence). The CDR3 spans 16 residues. CDR3 coding DNA: TGTGCCAGTAGTATAGGGCGGCTGATGTGGGGCGCTGGAGCTTTCTTT. This codes for CASSIGRLMWGAGAFF.

This clonotype was recorded many times. The rearrangement links TRBV6-1 to TRBJ1-1; D uncertain. CDR1 MNHNS and CDR2 SASEGT come from the germline V gene. There are 13 residues in the CDR3. V lost 8 bases and J 0 bases, leaving 10 bases between the germline ends. The CDR3 sequence: CASVPDMNTEAFF. The CDR3, as DNA: TGTGCCAGCGTGCCTGATATGAACACTGAAGCTTTCTTT.

At least ten counts were recorded for this clonotype. This chain connects TRBV12-3 or TRBV12-4 to TRBJ1-4, with unresolved D. V was trimmed by 4 bases and J by 4 bases, leaving 16 bases between them. The length of the CDR3 is 16 residues. In DNA form, the CDR3 reads TGTGCCAGCAGTTCTCGGCAGAGGGCGGTTAATGAAAAACTGTTTTTT. It translates to CASSSRQRAVNEKLFF.

This clonotype was seen at least ten times. The CDR3 protein is CASSLFSGAYQPQHF. CDR3 coding DNA: TGTGCCAGCAGCTTATTTTCAGGGGCGTATCAGCCCCAGCATTTT. This chain joins TRBV11-2 and TRBJ1-5; tentative D call: TRBD1 (6 bases). Trimming pared 2 bases from V and 5 bases from J, leaving 13 bases between. The CDR3 spans 15 residues. Germline CDR1 and CDR2: SGHAT and FQNNGV.

As regards this clonotype: The junction does not match germline at one end; this may be a read error. This chain links TRBV2 with TRBJ2-1, with 8 bases that match TRBD1. Looked up from germline, CDR1 is SNHLY and CDR2 is FYNNEI. CDR3 size: 15 residues. The CDR3: CASSEVRQGHNGQFF. The CDR3 DNA reads as TGTGCCAGCAGTGAGGTGAGACAGGGGCACAATGGGCAGTTCTTC.

Regarding this clonotype: No conserved phenylalanine or tryptophan ends this CDR3, so it is likely a read error. J is TRBJ2-7 and V is TRBV20-1; D might be TRBD2 (5 bases). CDR1 and CDR2 from the germline V gene are DFQATT and SNEGSKA (reference sequence). CDR3 length equals 16 residues. Trimming cost V 0 bases and J 4 bases, with 19 bases left between them. The DNA for the CDR3 is TGCAGTGCTAGAGATGCGACTCCCCGGGATTTTTACGAGCAGTACTCC. This gives the protein CSARDATPRDFYEQYS.

The V call is TRBV4-1, the J call TRBJ2-7, with unresolved D. V gave up 4 bases and J gave up 2 bases, with 15 bases separating them. The V gene's germline CDR1 is MGHRA and CDR2 YSYEKL. The CDR3 consists of 15 residues. The CDR3 here is CASSPSLGSTYEQYF. The CDR3 DNA sequence: TGCGCCAGCAGCCCCTCTCTTGGCAGCACCTACGAGCAGTACTTC.

This clonotype has a count of ten or more. This chain connects TRBV28 to TRBJ2-7; D possibly corresponds to TRBD2 (6 bases). CDR3 size: 13 residues. The V gene's germline CDR1 is MDHEN and CDR2 SYDVKM. Trimming took 6 bases from V and 3 from J, leaving 12 bases between them. This CDR3 is CASREQEGYEQYF. CDR3 coding DNA: TGTGCCAGCAGGGAACAGGAGGGCTACGAGCAGTACTTC.

The chain couples TRBV15 to TRBJ1-5; D remains unclear. This CDR3 is built from 17 residues. CDR1 and CDR2 (germline): LNHNV, YYDKDF (reference sequence). V lost 0 bases and J lost 2, with 14 bases in between. CDR3 protein: CATSRDRRSGGNQPQHF. The CDR3 nucleotides are TGTGCCACCAGCAGAGATCGGCGGTCAGGTGGCAATCAGCCCCAGCATTTT.

This clonotype was observed a few times. The chain has TRBV5-1 and TRBJ2-5, with 13 bases lining up with TRBD2. The CDR3 is 22 residues long. With 5 bases clipped from V and 0 bases from J, the junction kept 22 bases outside the gene matches. Germline CDR1 SGHRS, CDR2 YFSETQ. The chain's CDR3 is CASRPGQGVMSTSGRNQETQYF. CDR3 in DNA: TGCGCCAGCAGACCGGGACAGGGAGTTATGTCGACTAGCGGGAGGAACCAAGAGACCCAGTACTTC.

As DNA, the CDR3 is TGTGCCAGCAGTGAAAGGTCCGGGAGGCCCTACAATGAGCAGTTCTTC. Translating gives CASSERSGRPYNEQFF. The V and J genes are TRBV6-1 and TRBJ2-1; 7 bases map to TRBD2. Germline V CDR1 and CDR2: MNHNS, SASEGT. CDR3 length: 16 residues. V was pared by 2 bases and J by 2 bases, with 6 bases of the junction left unmatched.